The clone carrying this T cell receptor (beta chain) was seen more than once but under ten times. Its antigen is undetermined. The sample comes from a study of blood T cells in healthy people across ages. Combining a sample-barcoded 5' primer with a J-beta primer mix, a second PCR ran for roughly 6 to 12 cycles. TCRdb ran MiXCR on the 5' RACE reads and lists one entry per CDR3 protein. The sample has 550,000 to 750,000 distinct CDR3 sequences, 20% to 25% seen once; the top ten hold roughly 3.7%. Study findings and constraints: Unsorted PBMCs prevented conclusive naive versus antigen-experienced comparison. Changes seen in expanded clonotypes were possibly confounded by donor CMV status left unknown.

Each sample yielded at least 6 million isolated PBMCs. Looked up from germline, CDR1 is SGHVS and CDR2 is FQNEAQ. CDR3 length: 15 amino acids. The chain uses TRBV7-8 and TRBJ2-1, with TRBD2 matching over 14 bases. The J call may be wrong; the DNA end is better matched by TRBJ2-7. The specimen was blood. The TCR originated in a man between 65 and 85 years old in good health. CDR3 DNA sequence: TGTGCCAGCAGCTGGGGACTAGCGGGAGATTTCGAGCAGTACTTC. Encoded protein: CASSWGLAGDFEQYF.